Listed here are 26 T cell receptor beta chains from one sample, sequenced in a study of Ad26.COV2.S vaccination and SARS-CoV-2 variants. Generated by immunoSEQ multiplex PCR, the TCRdb table keeps only in-frame clones and is missing some. Here the sample spans about 350,000 clones, roughly 91% being singletons. Treatment defined: roughly 20 received Ad26.COV2.S at low or high dose, single or two shots; about five received placebo; per-sample allocation not given. Material that was analyzed had been drawn on day 63 after the first vaccine or placebo injection. Sequencing used peripheral blood, obtained in a trial of Ad26.COV2.S vaccine versus placebo. The receptors derive from a person between 18 and 65 years old who received the Ad26.COV2.S COVID-19 vaccine or a placebo.

The CDR3 bases are TGCAGTGCAAAACAGGGCTACACCATATATTTT. This gives the protein CSAKQGYTIYF. This sequence joins TRBV20-1 and TRBJ1-3; D possibly corresponds to TRBD1 (6 bases). Trimming pared 6 bases from V and 8 bases from J, leaving 11 bases between. The germline V gene has CDR1 DFQATT and CDR2 SNEGSKA (reference sequence). CDR3 length equals 11 residues.

This chain connects TRBV7-9 to TRBJ2-1; TRBD2 agrees at 9 bases. The CDR3 sequence is 14 residues long. Losses at the gene ends were 4 bases for V and 9 bases for J; bases not matched to a gene: 7. Germline-derived CDR1 and CDR2 are SEHNR and FQNEAQ (reference sequence). The CDR3 coding sequence is TGTGCCAGCAGCTATAGCGGGAGTTACGGTGAGCAGTTCTTC. Protein sequence: CASSYSGSYGEQFF.

Worth noting for this clone: An end of the junction does not agree with germline; a read error may underlie this. The rearrangement links TRBV6-1 to TRBJ1-1; weak D call: TRBD1 (5 bases). The germline V gene has CDR1 MNHNS and CDR2 SASEGT. The CDR3 is made up of 16 amino acids. CDR3 sequence: CASSESPRAPNAEAFF. The CDR3, as DNA: TGTGCCAGCAGTGAGAGCCCCAGGGCGCCGAACGCTGAAGCTTTCTTT.

The CDR3 sequence: CASSSPGTRTMEQYF. The CDR3 bases are TGTGCCAGCAGTTCCCCCGGGACACGGACGATGGAGCAGTACTTC. V usage is TRBV27 and J usage is TRBJ2-7, with a possible D match to TRBD1 (6 bases). V was shortened by 4 bases and J by 7 bases, with 20 bases between the two germline ends. Germline CDR1 MNHEY, CDR2 SMNVEV (reference sequence). CDR3 length: 15 amino acids.

This chain connects TRBV2 to TRBJ1-1; D gene unclear. This CDR3 comprises 13 residues. CDR1 and CDR2 (germline): SNHLY, FYNNEI. Between the trimmed V and J ends, which lost 5 bases and 0 bases, there was a span of 7 bases. The CDR3 nucleotides read TGTGCCAGCAGTTTAACTATGAACACTGAAGCTTTCTTT. It yields the protein CASSLTMNTEAFF.

The genes are TRBV19 and TRBJ1-2; D remains unclear. V was cut by 3 bases and J by 4 bases, with 15 bases left in between. This CDR3 has 15 residues. Germline-derived CDR1 and CDR2 are LNHDA and SQIVND (reference sequence). CDR3: CASSMPGMLAYGYTF. The CDR3 DNA reads TGTGCCAGTAGTATGCCGGGGATGTTAGCCTATGGCTACACCTTC.

The chain is built from TRBV28 and TRBJ1-1; tentatively, D is TRBD1 (5 bases). V was shortened by 4 bases and J by 2 bases, with 8 bases between the two germline ends. Germline V gene lookup returns CDR1 MDHEN and CDR2 SYDVKM. This CDR3 is built from 13 residues. The CDR3 DNA reads as TGTGCCAGCAGTTCCAGGGTAAACACTGAAGCTTTCTTT. It is translated as CASSSRVNTEAFF.

The chain couples TRBV5-1 to TRBJ1-2; 8 nucleotides line up with TRBD1. Germline V gene sequence: CDR1 SGHRS, CDR2 YFSETQ. CDR3 size: 15 residues. Trimming cost V 4 bases and J 0 bases; bases outside gene matches: 5. The CDR3 nucleotides are TGCGCCAGCAGCAGGGGACAGGTAGCTAACTATGGCTACACCTTC. It yields the protein CASSRGQVANYGYTF.

This sequence joins TRBV6-2 or TRBV6-3 and TRBJ2-5, with TRBD2 matching 11 bases. J gave up 5 bases and V 4 bases, and 9 bases lay outside the gene matches. The CDR3 runs to 16 residues. The germline V gene encodes CDR1 MNHEY and CDR2 SVGEGT. Here the CDR3 DNA reads TGTGCCAGCAGTTGGGTAGCGGGAGGGCCTGAGGAGACCCAGTACTTC. Residues: CASSWVAGGPEETQYF.

CDR3 region: CASSRPVNTGELFF. The CDR3 coding sequence is TGTGCCAGCAGTCGCCCCGTAAACACCGGGGAGCTGTTTTTT. This chain connects TRBV28 to TRBJ2-2, with no clear D. This CDR3 is 14 amino acids long. The germline V gene encodes CDR1 MDHEN and CDR2 SYDVKM. V gave up 5 bases and J gave up 2 bases, with 9 bases separating them.

In its sample, this clone was seen a few times. The V call is TRBV19, the J call TRBJ1-2, with D possibly matching TRBD1 (6 bases). Germline V gene data show CDR1 as LNHDA and CDR2 as SQIVND (reference sequence). The CDR3 is made up of 13 amino acids. V lost 11 bases, J lost 2 bases, and 15 bases lay in between. The CDR3 DNA follows: TGTGCCGCCCAGGACAGACTGAACTATGGCTACACCTTC. Protein sequence: CAAQDRLNYGYTF.

A remark on this clone: One end of the junction is discordant with germline, which a read error may explain. CDR3 amino acids: CASSPKGAPYEQCF. CDR3 DNA: TGTGCCAGCAGCCCCAAGGGGGCGCCCTACGAGCAGTGCTTC. J is TRBJ2-7 and V is TRBV7-9, with 7 bases identical to TRBD1. Germline V gene lookup returns CDR1 SEHNR and CDR2 FQNEAQ (reference sequence). This CDR3 has 14 amino acids.

J is TRBJ2-1 and V is TRBV7-2, with 8 bases lining up with TRBD2. The CDR3 consists of 16 residues. The V gene end was trimmed by 5 bases and the J gene end by 6 bases; junction bases not matched to a gene: 12. Germline loops: CDR1 SGHTA, CDR2 FQGNSA. The CDR3 sequence: CASSPGGGRSGNEQFF. The CDR3 nucleotides are TGTGCCAGCAGCCCCGGGGGGGGGAGGAGCGGCAATGAGCAGTTCTTC.

The chain has TRBV30 and TRBJ1-5; no firm D call. Germline V gene data show CDR1 as GTSNPN and CDR2 as SVGIG (reference sequence). The CDR3 runs to 14 residues. V shed 2 bases and J shed 0 bases, with 8 bases lying between them. The CDR3 sequence: CAWSRRNSNQPQHF. The DNA for the CDR3 is TGTGCCTGGAGTCGACGGAATAGCAATCAGCCCCAGCATTTT.

This sequence joins TRBV2 and TRBJ1-1; 7 nucleotides agree with TRBD1. Trimming took 7 bases from V and 0 from J; bases not matched to a gene: 5. The CDR3 has 14 amino acids. CDR1 and CDR2 (germline): SNHLY, FYNNEI. The CDR3 loop reads CASNRQGLNTEAFF. Here the CDR3 DNA reads TGTGCCAGCAATAGACAGGGTTTGAACACTGAAGCTTTCTTT.

The chain employs TRBV27 and TRBJ2-7; 7 nucleotides align to TRBD2. Germline V CDR1 and CDR2: MNHEY, SMNVEV (reference sequence). With 2 bases clipped from V and 3 bases from J, the junction kept 7 bases outside the gene matches. This CDR3 is 15 amino acids long. CDR3 in amino acids: CASSLKTGLGYEQYF. For the CDR3, the DNA is TGTGCCAGCAGTTTAAAAACAGGACTAGGCTACGAGCAGTACTTC.

V gene TRBV3-1 (or the pseudogene TRBV3-2) combines with J gene TRBJ2-5, with unresolved D. Germline V CDR1 and CDR2: LGHDT, YNNKEL (reference sequence). Trimming pared 0 bases from V and 2 bases from J, leaving 10 bases between. CDR3 size: 15 residues. The CDR3 DNA sequence: TGTGCCAGCAGCCAAGATTGGCAGTCTCAAGAGACCCAGTACTTC. Residues: CASSQDWQSQETQYF.

The V gene is TRBV19, the J gene TRBJ2-1, with D perhaps TRBD1 (5 bases). The CDR3 runs to 17 residues. The germline gives CDR1 LNHDA, CDR2 SQIVND (reference sequence). Deletions cut 3 bases from V and 5 bases from J, with 20 bases between. The CDR3 coding sequence is TGTGCCAGTAGTATGGTCCGGCGCGGAGACAGACACAATGAGCAGTTCTTC. This gives the protein CASSMVRRGDRHNEQFF.

The chain links TRBV6-1 to TRBJ2-7, with D uncertain. This CDR3 contains 12 residues. The V end lost 3 bases, the J end lost 4 bases, and 7 bases lay between the germline ends. Per germline, CDR1 MNHNS and CDR2 SASEGT. CDR3 loop: CASSELQYEQYF. The CDR3 DNA reads as TGTGCCAGCAGTGAGTTGCAGTACGAGCAGTACTTC.

The chain uses TRBV14 and TRBJ2-1, with no clear D. Trimming took 2 bases from V and 6 from J, leaving 11 bases between them. Germline V lookup: CDR1 SGHDN, CDR2 FVKESK. The CDR3 is 14 residues long. The CDR3 DNA sequence: TGTGCCAGCAGCCAAAAGCGAGGTTCCAATGAGCAGTTCTTC. This codes for CASSQKRGSNEQFF.

The CDR3 loop reads CASSLDRIGQPQHF. The CDR3 nucleotides are TGTGCCAGCAGTTTAGACAGAATCGGGCAGCCCCAGCATTTT. This chain uses TRBV2 with TRBJ1-5; D is possibly TRBD1 (5 bases). The ends were cut back, 5 bases at V and 7 bases at J, with 15 bases in the middle. The CDR3 is 14 amino acids. The germline V gene has CDR1 SNHLY and CDR2 FYNNEI.

This clone was seen only once. The chain combines TRBV9 with TRBJ2-1, with 9 nucleotides matching TRBD2. The CDR3 consists of 14 residues. The germline CDR1 and CDR2 sequences are SGDLS and YYNGEE. V dropped 4 bases and J dropped 4; count of bases not matched to a gene: 3. The CDR3 DNA reads TGTGCCAGCAGCCGGAGCGGGGGGTACAATGAGCAGTTCTTC. Its protein product is CASSRSGGYNEQFF.

The count of this clone is one. This rearrangement joins TRBV2 to TRBJ2-7; D uncertain. Germline V gene sequence: CDR1 SNHLY, CDR2 FYNNEI. The CDR3 runs 11 residues. V lost 6 bases and J lost 7, with 10 bases in between. CDR3 nucleotides: TGTGCCAGCAGGAGGACGGAGGAGCAGTACTTC. Its translation: CASRRTEEQYF. Full variable domain (missing parts from reference TRBV2 and TRBJ2-7): EPEVTQTPSHQVTQMGQEVILRCVPISNHLYFYWYRQILGQKVEFLVSFYNNEISEKSEIFDDQFSVERPDGSNFTLKIRSTKLEDSAMYFCASRRTEEQYFGPGTRLTVT.

CDR3 DNA: TGTGCCAGTAGTCCCCGACTAGCGGGAGTCTCAGAGACCCAGTACTTC. It is translated as CASSPRLAGVSETQYF. The chain carries TRBV19 and TRBJ2-5; 12 bases match TRBD2. Per germline, CDR1 LNHDA and CDR2 SQIVND (reference sequence). The length of the CDR3 is 16 residues. V lost 5 bases and J lost 4; bases outside the gene matches: 8.

This clone was seen just once. The J gene is TRBJ2-1, the V gene TRBV3-1 (or the pseudogene TRBV3-2); D unclear. Trimming stripped 4 bases from V and 7 bases from J, with 11 bases between. The CDR3 has 13 residues. CDR1 LGHDT and CDR2 YNNKEL come from the germline V gene (reference sequence). CDR3 loop: CASSPFFGNEQFF. The DNA for the CDR3 is TGTGCCAGCAGCCCTTTTTTTGGGAATGAGCAGTTCTTC.

The V and J genes are TRBV7-9 and TRBJ1-5; D is perhaps TRBD1 (5 bases). V was clipped by 8 bases and J by 3 bases, with 11 bases between them. The CDR3 is 13 amino acids. Looked up from germline, CDR1 is SEHNR and CDR2 is FQNEAQ (reference sequence). CDR3 sequence: CASDRGPNQPQHF. The CDR3, as DNA: TGTGCCAGCGACAGAGGCCCCAATCAGCCCCAGCATTTT.